This TCR beta chain was sequenced during a study of OX40 agonist ivuxolimab in advanced cancers. Study-wide context: Patients with hepatocellular carcinoma, melanoma, renal cell or head and neck cancer made up the dose-escalation patients.

Profiled with immunoSEQ multiplex PCR; TCRdb holds only in-frame clones, not every one. The table has tens of thousands of clones, roughly nine tenths seen once. The V and J ends lost 6 bases and 1 base respectively, with 18 bases between them. The CDR3 is made up of 16 amino acids. From germline, CDR1 is MDHEN and CDR2 SYDVKM. This receptor was taken from an adult with an advanced solid tumor such as melanoma, head and neck, liver or kidney cancer. The sample here was CD4+ or CD8+ T cells sorted from blood, taken in a trial of the OX40 agonist ivuxolimab. This chain connects TRBV28 to TRBJ1-1; D gene uncertain. CDR3 amino acids: CASSPYRRPPNTEAFF. CDR3 sequence (DNA): TGTGCCAGCAGCCCCTACCGGCGGCCCCCGAACACTGAAGCTTTCTTT.